One and the same sample provided the 21 T cell receptor delta chains below, sequenced in a study of gamma-delta T cells after stem cell transplantation. TCRdb re-called clones from the RT-PCR reads using CATT. Of about 2,400 delta-chain clones listed, around 40% are singletons. Sequenced sample: gamma-delta T cells. All receptors come from a human donor. It is not recorded whose cells these are; they may come from a transplant donor.

Details on this clone: This may stem from a read error, because a much larger clone lies one nucleotide away. The chain recombines TRDV2 with TRDJ1, with D unclear. The ends were cut back, 4 bases at V and 1 base at J, with 12 bases in the middle. Germline-derived CDR1 and CDR2 are GEAIGNYY and EKD. The length of the CDR3 is 14 residues. The CDR3 spells CACERVGRTDKLIF. The CDR3 bases are TGTGCCTGTGAGCGCGTTGGCCGCACCGATAAACTCATCTTT.

The genes are TRDV2 and TRDJ1; 8 nucleotides align to TRDD3. The CDR3 extends over 14 amino acids. The germline CDR1 and CDR2 sequences are GEAIGNYY and EKD. V trimming: 2 bases; J trimming: 2 bases; junction bases outside the gene matches: 3. CDR3 protein: CACDSMGDTDKLIF. CDR3 nucleotides: TGTGCCTGTGACAGTATGGGGGATACCGATAAACTCATCTTT.

In DNA, the CDR3 is TGTGCCTGTGACTGGGTCCGAATGGGCGACGCGTACACCGATAAACTCATCTTT. Translating it yields CACDWVRMGDAYTDKLIF. The chain recombines TRDV2 with TRDJ1; D is unresolved. Deletions cut 3 bases from V and 0 bases from J, with 22 bases between. The CDR3 consists of 18 residues. Per germline, CDR1 GEAIGNYY and CDR2 EKD.

Note on this clone: Possible read error: a much larger clone is one base away. CDR3 nucleotide sequence: TGTGCCTGTGGCACAGGTGGGTCGGGGCCCTCTGATCGCTCCTGGGACACCCGACAGATGTTTTTC. Its protein product is CACGTGGSGPSDRSWDTRQMFF. The rearrangement links TRDV2 to TRDJ3; D not resolved. Trimming removed 5 bases at V and 0 bases at J, with 28 bases between. Germline V lookup: CDR1 GEAIGNYY, CDR2 EKD. The CDR3 is made up of 22 amino acids.

Of note for this clone: This may be a read error: a much more frequent sequence differs by one nucleotide. The chain is built from TRDV2 and TRDJ3; 13 bases fit TRDD3. The CDR3 has 20 residues. The germline CDR1 and CDR2 sequences are GEAIGNYY and EKD. The CDR3 loop is CACDTILGDTGSCDTRQMFF. The CDR3 DNA follows: TGTGCCTGTGACACCATACTGGGGGATACGGGCTCCTGTGACACCCGACAGATGTTTTTC.

The table lists this clone with a few counts. This sample also contains other DNA sequences that code for the same CDR3. The rearrangement joins TRDV2 to TRDJ1; 8 bases agree with TRDD2. The CDR3 runs to 22 residues. Germline V CDR1 and CDR2: GEAIGNYY, EKD. J gave up 1 base and V 3 bases, and 27 bases lay outside the gene matches. CDR3 sequence reads: CACDLLNLPTSTGGDPTDKLIF. The CDR3 DNA sequence: TGTGCCTGTGACCTCCTGAATCTTCCTACGAGTACTGGTGGAGACCCCACCGATAAACTCATCTTT.

The chain is built from TRDV2 and TRDJ3; 8 bases match TRDD3. J was trimmed by 1 base and V by 1 base; bases with no gene match: 8. This CDR3 comprises 19 residues. Per the germline V gene, CDR1 is GEAIGNYY and CDR2 is EKD. This CDR3 is CACDTGGSGRSWDTRQMFF. The CDR3 DNA reads as TGTGCCTGTGACACTGGGGGATCCGGGAGATCCTGGGACACCCGACAGATGTTTTTC.

The CDR3 nucleotides are TGTGCCTGTGGCCTCCTGAATCTTCCTACGAGTACTGGGGGAGACCCCACCGATAAACTCATCTTT. Translation: CACGLLNLPTSTGGDPTDKLIF. The chain employs TRDV2 and TRDJ1; D perhaps matches TRDD3 (9 bases). This CDR3 region has 22 residues. In germline, CDR1 is GEAIGNYY, CDR2 EKD. The V end was cut by 5 bases, the J end by 1 base, with 37 bases between.

To note about this clone: This clone may be a read error of a much larger clone one base away. This chain links TRDV2 with TRDJ1; maybe TRDD2 (6 bases). V was clipped by 7 bases and J by 0 bases, with 17 bases between them. The CDR3 consists of 15 residues. Per germline, CDR1 GEAIGNYY and CDR2 EKD. The CDR3 sequence is CACAYLLPDTDKLIF. The CDR3 bases are TGTGCCTGCGCTTACCTCCTACCCGACACCGATAAACTCATCTTT.

As regards this clone: The junction and the germline gene differ at one end; a read error may be behind it. The rearrangement links TRDV2 to TRDJ1; 9 nucleotides line up with TRDD3. The CDR3 totals 19 residues. Per germline, CDR1 GEAIGNYY and CDR2 EKD. The CDR3 region has the DNA TGTGCCTGTGACACCGTCCGAAGGGGATACGGGATCCTCACCGATAACCTCATCTTT. This gives the protein CACDTVRRGYGILTDNLIF.

Of note for this clone: In the same sample, other DNA sequences code for this CDR3. V usage is TRDV2 and J usage is TRDJ1; 10 positions agree with TRDD3. Germline V gives CDR1 GEAIGNYY, CDR2 EKD. The V segment lost 1 base and the J segment 3 bases; nucleotides outside the gene matches: 16. The CDR3 has 19 residues. The CDR3 protein is CACDTLRGTGGFYADKLIF. The CDR3 DNA reads as TGTGCCTGTGACACTTTGAGGGGTACTGGGGGATTTTACGCCGATAAACTCATCTTT.

As to this clone: A far larger clone differs by one base, so this is likely a read error. The J gene is TRDJ1, the V gene TRDV2, with 12 nucleotides matching TRDD3. The germline gives CDR1 GEAIGNYY, CDR2 EKD. CDR3 size: 19 residues. CDR3: CACDPVLGDTFRYTEKLIF. The DNA of the CDR3 is TGTGCCTGTGACCCAGTACTGGGGGATACTTTCCGGTACACCGAGAAACTCATCTTT.

V gene TRDV2 combines with J gene TRDJ1, with D uncertain. Trimming took off 3 bases at V and 2 bases at J, with 15 bases between the two ends. The CDR3 totals 15 residues. CDR1 and CDR2 (germline): GEAIGNYY, EKD. CDR3 nucleotides: TGTGCCTGTGACTCCGTACTGTCCAAAACCGATAAACTCATCTTT. It translates to CACDSVLSKTDKLIF.

About this clone itself: A much larger clone lies one base from this, so it may be a read error. The J gene is TRDJ1, the V gene TRDV2; 13 bases match TRDD3. V lost 3 bases to trimming and J lost 4 bases; unmatched junction nucleotides: 13. CDR1 and CDR2 from the germline V gene are GEAIGNYY and EKD. This CDR3 contains 18 residues. CDR3 coding DNA: TGTGCCTGTGACTACCTTACTGGGGGATACGAGAAGGGCGATAAACTCATCTTT. This gives the protein CACDYLTGGYEKGDKLIF.

A note on this clone: Compared with germline, one end of the junction differs, possibly owing to a read error. Other DNA sequences within the sample encode an identical CDR3. The chain has TRDV2 and TRDJ3; 11 bases match TRDD3. Germline V CDR1 and CDR2: GEAIGNYY, EKD. There are 21 residues in the CDR3. This CDR3 is CACDTAFGGYGSSWDTRQMFF. The CDR3 DNA reads TGTGCCTGTGACACCGCATTTGGGGGATACGGGAGCTCCTGGGACACCCGACAAATGTTTTTC.

In its sample, this clone was seen a few times. V gene TRDV2 combines with J gene TRDJ1; 11 bases align to TRDD3. Germline V CDR1 and CDR2: GEAIGNYY, EKD. The CDR3 has 18 amino acids. The V and J ends lost 1 base and 7 bases, in that order; junction bases with no gene match: 16. DNA of the CDR3: TGTGCCTGTGACACGTTGCGGATACTGGGGGATAAAGAGGGTAAACTCATCTTT. This gives the protein CACDTLRILGDKEGKLIF.

In nucleotides, the CDR3 is TGTGCCTGTGACACCGTAAGTACTGGGGGTAACACCGATAAACTCATCTTT. It yields the protein CACDTVSTGGNTDKLIF. J is TRDJ1 and V is TRDV2, with TRDD3 matching over 8 bases. The CDR3 is made up of 17 amino acids. Germline-derived CDR1 and CDR2 are GEAIGNYY and EKD. The junction had 8 bases not matched to a gene; V was cut back by 0 bases and J by 0 bases.

The chain is built from TRDV2 and TRDJ1; TRDD3 aligns across 9 bases. The CDR3 length is 18 residues. V trimming: 3 bases; J trimming: 0 bases; junction bases outside the gene matches: 13. In germline, CDR1 is GEAIGNYY, CDR2 EKD. DNA for the CDR3: TGTGCCTGTGACTACCTTCCTGCACTGGGGGACCACACCGATAAACTCATCTTT. Its translation: CACDYLPALGDHTDKLIF.

The rearrangement joins TRDV2 to TRDJ3, with TRDD3 matching over 9 bases. This CDR3 region has 25 residues. Germline assignment: CDR1 GEAIGNYY and CDR2 EKD. V lost 0 bases and J lost 0; bases outside the gene matches: 23. The CDR3 is CACDTGFSHPSLLGESSWDTRQMFF. The DNA for the CDR3 is TGTGCCTGTGACACCGGTTTTTCCCACCCGAGCCTACTGGGGGAAAGCTCCTGGGACACCCGACAGATGTTTTTC.

This clone turned up a few times. The chain joins TRDV2 to TRDJ1; D remains ambiguous. CDR3 length: 17 amino acids. Trimming removed 0 bases from V and 1 base from J, with 17 bases in between. The V gene's germline CDR1 is GEAIGNYY and CDR2 EKD. CDR3 DNA sequence: TGTGCCTGTGACACCGTATCCGGGACGTCCCTCACCGATAAACTCATCTTT. It encodes CACDTVSGTSLTDKLIF.

In the case of this clone: The likely explanation is a read error, given a far larger clone one base away. Other DNA sequences within the sample encode an identical CDR3. This rearrangement joins TRDV2 to TRDJ3, with TRDD3 matching 7 bases. Germline CDR1 reads GEAIGNYY; CDR2 reads EKD. The CDR3 covers 26 residues. The CDR3 here is CACDTVKPPGLGATLLSSWDTRHMFF. The DNA for the CDR3 is TGTGCCTGTGACACCGTAAAGCCCCCGGGGCTGGGGGCCACCCTTCTCAGTTCCTGGGACACCCGACATATGTTTTTC.